This record covers a single T cell receptor (beta chain). This entry belongs to a study of sequential checkpoint blockade in melanoma. Study in general: First-line arms were nivolumab then ipilimumab, or the reverse, randomized 1:1. Both treatment sequences were followed by maintenance nivolumab.

The method was immunoSEQ multiplex PCR; TCRdb's version includes in-frame clones alone and lacks a portion of them. The table lists over 9,500 clones, around two thirds of them singletons. Specified treatment: randomized to nivolumab then ipilimumab (arm A) or the reverse (arm B). No patient had prior DNA-damaging chemotherapy. From thawed PBMCs, live CD3+CD8+ cells negative for CD19 and CD56 were sorted. This CDR3 has 12 residues. The V end was cut by 1 base, the J end by 2 bases, with 5 bases between. Germline CDR1 and CDR2: SQVTM and ANQGSEA. The chain employs TRBV29-1 and TRBJ2-5; the D gene is possibly TRBD1 (5 bases). The sample was CD8+ T cells sorted from blood (inferred from file names), taken from a patient given nivolumab and ipilimumab in sequence. The source of this sequence is a human donor with melanoma. The CDR3 bases are TGCAGCGTTGAAGGACAGCAAGAGACCCAGTACTTC. Amino acid sequence: CSVEGQQETQYF.